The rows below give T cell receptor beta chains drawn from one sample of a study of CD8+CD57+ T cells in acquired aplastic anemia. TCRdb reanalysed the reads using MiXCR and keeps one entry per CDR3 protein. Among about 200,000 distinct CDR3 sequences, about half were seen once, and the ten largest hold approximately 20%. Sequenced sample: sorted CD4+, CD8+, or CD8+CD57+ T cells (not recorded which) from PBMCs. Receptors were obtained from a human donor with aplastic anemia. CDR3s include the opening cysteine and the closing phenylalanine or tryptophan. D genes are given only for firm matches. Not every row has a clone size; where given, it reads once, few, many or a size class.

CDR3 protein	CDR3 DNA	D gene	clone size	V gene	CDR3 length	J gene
CSARASGNQETQYF	TGCAGTGCTAGGGCTAGCGGCAACCAAGAGACCCAGTACTTC	TRBD2	many	TRBV20-1	14	TRBJ2-5
CSAAAVRGSNQPQHF	TGCAGTGCGGCCGCCGTCAGGGGTAGCAATCAGCCCCAGCATTTT	-	-	TRBV20-1	15	TRBJ1-5
CASSLGRDTNEKLFF	TGTGCCAGTAGCCTCGGGAGGGATACTAATGAAAAACTGTTTTTT	-	many	TRBV19	15	TRBJ1-4
CASSIRDRSSGANVLTF	TGTGCCAGTAGTATCCGGGACAGGAGCTCTGGGGCCAACGTCCTGACTTTC	TRBD1	many	TRBV19	17	TRBJ2-6
CASSAQGSLSEQYF	TGTGCCAGCAGTGCACAGGGGTCTTTGTCCGAGCAGTACTTC	TRBD1	-	TRBV27	14	TRBJ2-7
CASSSPSPLHF	TGTGCCAGCAGTTCCCCTTCACCCCTCCACTTT	-	-	TRBV2	11	TRBJ1-6
CASAPEFERGPPETQYF	TGTGCCAGCGCTCCCGAGTTTGAGCGGGGGCCCCCCGAGACCCAGTACTTC	TRBD2	few	TRBV3-1	17	TRBJ2-5
CASSLGRQGVEKLFF	TGTGCCAGCAGCTTAGGTAGACAGGGGGTTGAAAAACTGTTTTTT	TRBD1	-	TRBV7-9	15	TRBJ1-4
CATRLVPNEKLFF	TGTGCCACCCGACTGGTGCCTAATGAAAAACTGTTTTTT	-	-	TRBV7-6	13	TRBJ1-4
CASSLGQGLAGGNEEFF	TGCGCCAGCAGCTTGGGACAAGGACTAGCGGGGGGCAATGAGGAGTTCTTC	TRBD2	-	TRBV5-1	17	TRBJ2-1
CAWSVPPVEKLFF	TGTGCCTGGAGTGTACCTCCGGTCGAAAAACTGTTTTTT	-	many	TRBV30	13	TRBJ1-4
CASSPADVAGGRTDTQYF	TGTGCCAGTAGTCCAGCTGACGTAGCGGGGGGCCGCACAGATACGCAGTATTTT	TRBD2	-	TRBV19	18	TRBJ2-3
CASSPGQGAYTEAFF	TGTGCCAGCAGCCCCGGACAGGGGGCATACACTGAAGCTTTCTTT	TRBD1	-	TRBV7-3	15	TRBJ1-1
CASSYSSQGAEGETQYF	TGTGCCAGCAGTTACTCGTCGCAGGGGGCGGAGGGGGAGACCCAGTACTTC	TRBD1	-	TRBV6-5	17	TRBJ2-5
CASSQQGGEGAFF	TGTGCCAGTAGTCAACAGGGGGGGGAAGGAGCTTTCTTT	TRBD1	-	TRBV19	13	TRBJ1-1
CASSLGGRENYGYTF	TGTGCCAGCAGCTTAGGCGGGAGGGAGAACTATGGCTACACCTTC	-	many	TRBV7-9	15	TRBJ1-2
CASSPLGTGGTQYF	TGTGCCAGCAGCCCCCTCGGGACAGGGGGCACCCAGTACTTC	TRBD1	-	TRBV5-6	14	TRBJ2-5
CASSIGTGGYGYTF	TGTGCCAGTAGTATTGGTACAGGGGGCTATGGCTACACCTTC	TRBD1	-	TRBV19	14	TRBJ1-2
CASSPGQGAEAIF	TGTGCCAGCAGCCCAGGACAGGGAGCTGAAGCTATCTTT	TRBD1	-	TRBV7-2	13	TRBJ1-1
CASSGSGGGGQPQHF	TGTGCCAGCAGTGGGTCAGGGGGCGGAGGTCAGCCCCAGCATTTT	TRBD1	-	TRBV6-4	15	TRBJ1-5
CASSPYRGGADTQYF	TGTGCCAGCAGCCCCTACCGGGGGGGTGCGGATACGCAGTATTTT	TRBD2	many	TRBV7-2	15	TRBJ2-3
CASSFTGRELFF	TGTGCCAGCAGCTTTACAGGGAGGGAGCTGTTTTTT	-	-	TRBV7-3	12	TRBJ2-2
CAISDTRQGGHSPLHF	TGTGCCATCAGTGACACAAGACAGGGCGGTCATTCACCCCTCCACTTT	TRBD1	many	TRBV10-3	16	TRBJ1-6
CASSFFRGGLTETQYF	TGTGCCAGCAGCTTTTTTAGGGGGGGCCTTACGGAGACCCAGTACTTC	-	many	TRBV7-9	16	TRBJ2-5
CASSVTATNEKLFF	TGTGCCAGCAGCGTGACGGCAACTAATGAAAAACTGTTTTTT	-	-	TRBV7-3	14	TRBJ1-4
CASSPPPTGVRNNEQFF	TGTGCCAGCAGTCCACCACCGACGGGAGTTAGAAACAATGAGCAGTTCTTC	-	-	TRBV7-2	17	TRBJ2-1
CASSEPGQGRIQETQYF	TGCGCCAGCAGTGAGCCGGGACAGGGCCGTATCCAAGAGACCCAGTACTTC	TRBD1	-	TRBV10-1	17	TRBJ2-5
CSAGRGEIVDEQFF	TGCAGTGCTGGACGGGGGGAGATAGTCGATGAGCAGTTCTTC	TRBD2	-	TRBV20-1	14	TRBJ2-1
CASSESWLVGGYTF	TGCGCCAGCAGTGAGTCTTGGTTAGTCGGTGGCTACACCTTC	-	-	TRBV10-2	14	TRBJ1-2
CASSLNAGSNYGYTF	TGTGCCAGCAGCCTAAACGCCGGGAGTAACTATGGCTACACCTTC	-	many	TRBV5-6	15	TRBJ1-2
CASSYSQGHSPRSGNTIYF	TGTGCCAGCAGTTACTCGCAGGGACATAGTCCTCGGTCTGGAAACACCATATATTTT	-	few	TRBV6-2/TRBV6-3	19	TRBJ1-3
CASSETVKGSPLHF	TGTGCCAGCAGCGAGACAGTTAAGGGTTCACCCCTCCACTTT	-	-	TRBV9	14	TRBJ1-6
CASSSGYTIYF	TGTGCCAGCAGCTCAGGGTACACCATATATTTT	-	many	TRBV9	11	TRBJ1-3
CASSQGSGARGYTF	TGTGCCAGCAGCCAGGGCTCAGGGGCTCGGGGCTACACCTTC	-	-	TRBV7-9	14	TRBJ1-2
CASSVSGGDYNEQYF	TGTGCCAGCAGCGTTAGCGGGGGAGACTACAATGAGCAGTATTTT	TRBD2	-	TRBV11-1	15	TRBJ2-3
CSASLKRDTQYF	TGCAGTGCTAGCCTCAAGCGGGATACGCAGTATTTT	-	-	TRBV20-1	12	TRBJ2-3
CASGQDGQNSPLHF	TGTGCTAGTGGCCAAGATGGGCAGAATTCACCCCTCCACTTT	-	-	TRBV12-5	14	TRBJ1-6
CSAQGRLYGYTF	TGCAGTGCTCAGGGGCGCCTCTATGGCTACACCTTC	-	many	TRBV20-1	12	TRBJ1-2
CASSRLPIRGGDVYEQYF	TGTGCCAGCAGCCGGCTCCCAATACGCGGGGGGGATGTCTACGAGCAGTACTTC	TRBD2	-	TRBV7-6	18	TRBJ2-7
CASSLRGEQYF	TGTGCCAGCAGTTTGCGAGGTGAGCAGTACTTC	-	many	TRBV12-3/TRBV12-4	11	TRBJ2-7
CASSASDRVGYEQYF	TGTGCCAGCAGCGCATCGGACAGGGTAGGGTACGAGCAGTACTTC	TRBD1	-	TRBV7-3	15	TRBJ2-7
CSASGANNEQFF	TGCAGTGCTAGCGGGGCGAACAATGAGCAGTTCTTC	-	-	TRBV20-1	12	TRBJ2-1
CASSSSLREKLFF	TGTGCCAGCAGTTCTTCCCTCCGCGAAAAACTGTTTTTT	-	many	TRBV12-3/TRBV12-4	13	TRBJ1-4
CASSSGASYEQYF	TGCGCCAGCAGCTCGGGAGCCTCCTACGAGCAGTACTTC	-	many	TRBV5-1	13	TRBJ2-7
CASRGQGGVEQYF	TGTGCCAGCAGGGGACAGGGGGGCGTCGAGCAGTACTTC	TRBD1	few	TRBV10-3	13	TRBJ2-7
CASSQGQGINQPQHF	TGTGCCAGCAGCCAAGGACAGGGGATCAATCAGCCCCAGCATTTT	TRBD1	many	TRBV7-9	15	TRBJ1-5
CATSSRHSGESYNEQFF	TGTGCCACCAGTAGTCGACATTCGGGGGAGTCTTACAATGAGCAGTTCTTC	-	-	TRBV24-1	17	TRBJ2-1
CASRARGDIGQPQHF	TGTGCCAGCAGAGCCCGGGGTGACATCGGGCAGCCCCAGCATTTT	-	many	TRBV12-3/TRBV12-4	15	TRBJ1-5
CASSSQGNYSPLHF	TGTGCCAGCAGCTCTCAGGGGAACTATTCACCCCTCCACTTT	-	-	TRBV7-2	14	TRBJ1-6
CSARDLGVNYGYTF	TGCAGTGCTAGAGACCTAGGGGTGAACTATGGCTACACCTTC	-	-	TRBV20-1	14	TRBJ1-2